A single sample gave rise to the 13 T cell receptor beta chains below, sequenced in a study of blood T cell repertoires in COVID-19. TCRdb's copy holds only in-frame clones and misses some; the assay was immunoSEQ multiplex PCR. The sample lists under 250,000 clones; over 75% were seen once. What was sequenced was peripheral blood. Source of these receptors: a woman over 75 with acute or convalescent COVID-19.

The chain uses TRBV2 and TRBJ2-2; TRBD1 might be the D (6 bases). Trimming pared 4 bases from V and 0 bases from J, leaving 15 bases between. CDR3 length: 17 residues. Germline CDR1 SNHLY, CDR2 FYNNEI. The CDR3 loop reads CASSVEGHLSNTGELFF. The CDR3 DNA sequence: TGTGCCAGCAGTGTTGAGGGACACCTATCGAACACCGGGGAGCTGTTTTTT.

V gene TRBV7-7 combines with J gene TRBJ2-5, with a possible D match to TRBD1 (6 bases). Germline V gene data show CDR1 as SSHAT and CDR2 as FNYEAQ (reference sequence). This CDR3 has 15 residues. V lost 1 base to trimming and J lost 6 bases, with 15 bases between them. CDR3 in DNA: TGTGCCAGCAGCTTAGGTGGGGGCGTGATGAAGACCCAGTACTTC. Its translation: CASSLGGGVMKTQYF.

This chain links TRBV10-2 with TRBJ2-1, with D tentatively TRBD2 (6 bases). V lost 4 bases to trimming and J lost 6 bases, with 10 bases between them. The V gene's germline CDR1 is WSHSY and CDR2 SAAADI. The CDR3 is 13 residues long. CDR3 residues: CASSGGTRNEQFF. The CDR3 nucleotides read TGCGCCAGCAGTGGCGGGACGCGCAATGAGCAGTTCTTC.

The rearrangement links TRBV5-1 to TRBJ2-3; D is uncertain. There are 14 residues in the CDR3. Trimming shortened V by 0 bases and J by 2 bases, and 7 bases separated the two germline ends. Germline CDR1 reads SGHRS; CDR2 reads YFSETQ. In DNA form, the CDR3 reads TGCGCCAGCAGCTTGGCGCAGTCCACAGATACGCAGTATTTT. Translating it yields CASSLAQSTDTQYF.

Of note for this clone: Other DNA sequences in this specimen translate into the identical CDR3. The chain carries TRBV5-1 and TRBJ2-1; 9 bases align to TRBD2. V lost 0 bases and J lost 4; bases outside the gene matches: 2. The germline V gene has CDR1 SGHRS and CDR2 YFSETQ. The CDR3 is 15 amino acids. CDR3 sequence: CASSLGLAGYNEQFF. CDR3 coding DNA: TGCGCCAGCAGCTTGGGCCTAGCGGGATACAATGAGCAGTTCTTC.

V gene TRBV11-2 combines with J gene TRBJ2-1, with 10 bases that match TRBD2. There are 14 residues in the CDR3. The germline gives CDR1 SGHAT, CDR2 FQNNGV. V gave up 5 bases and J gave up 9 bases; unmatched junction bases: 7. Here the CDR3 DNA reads TGTGCCAGCAGCGTCATACAGCGGGAGGGTGAGCAGTTCTTC. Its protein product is CASSVIQREGEQFF.

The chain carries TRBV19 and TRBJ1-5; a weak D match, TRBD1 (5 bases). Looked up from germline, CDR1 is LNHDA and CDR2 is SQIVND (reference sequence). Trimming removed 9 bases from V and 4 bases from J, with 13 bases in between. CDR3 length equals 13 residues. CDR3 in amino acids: CASARGGNQPQHF. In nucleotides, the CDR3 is TGTGCCAGCGCCCGGGGGGGGAATCAGCCCCAGCATTTT.

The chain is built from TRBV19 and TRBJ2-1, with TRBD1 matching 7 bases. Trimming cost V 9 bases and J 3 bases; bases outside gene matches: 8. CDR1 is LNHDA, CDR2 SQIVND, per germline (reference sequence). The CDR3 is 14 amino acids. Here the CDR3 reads CASIPGQNYNEQFF. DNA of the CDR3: TGTGCCAGCATACCGGGACAGAACTACAATGAGCAGTTCTTC.

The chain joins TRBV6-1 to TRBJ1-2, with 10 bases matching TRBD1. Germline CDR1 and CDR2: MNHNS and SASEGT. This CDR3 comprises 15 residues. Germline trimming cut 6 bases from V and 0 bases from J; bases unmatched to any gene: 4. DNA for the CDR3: TGTGCCAGCAGCGGGACAGGGGTACCTAACTATGGCTACACCTTC. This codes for CASSGTGVPNYGYTF.

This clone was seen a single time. CDR3 sequence reads: CASSGQGEANQPQHF. Here the CDR3 DNA reads TGTGCCAGCAGCGGACAGGGGGAGGCCAATCAGCCCCAGCATTTT. This sequence joins TRBV9 and TRBJ1-5, with 9 nucleotides matching TRBD1. The V and J ends lost 3 bases and 3 bases, in that order; junction bases with no gene match: 4. Germline CDR1 and CDR2: SGDLS and YYNGEE. CDR3 length equals 15 residues.

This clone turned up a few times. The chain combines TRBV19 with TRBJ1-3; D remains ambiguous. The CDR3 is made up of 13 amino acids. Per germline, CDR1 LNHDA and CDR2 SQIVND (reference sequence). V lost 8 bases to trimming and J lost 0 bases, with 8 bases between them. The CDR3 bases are TGTGCCAGTTCGGGTACCTCTGGAAACACCATATATTTT. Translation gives CASSGTSGNTIYF.

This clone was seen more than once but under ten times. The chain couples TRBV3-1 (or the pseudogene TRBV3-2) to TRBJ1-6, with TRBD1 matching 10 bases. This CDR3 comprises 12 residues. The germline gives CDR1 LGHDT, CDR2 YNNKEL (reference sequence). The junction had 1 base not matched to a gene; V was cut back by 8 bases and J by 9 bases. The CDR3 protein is CASRTGGSPLHF. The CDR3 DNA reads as TGTGCCAGCCGGACAGGGGGTTCACCCCTCCACTTT.

The CDR3 DNA follows: TGTGCCAGCAGACCACTAGCGGGCGATAGCACAGATACGCAGTATTTT. Amino acids: CASRPLAGDSTDTQYF. The V gene is TRBV13, the J gene TRBJ2-3; 9 bases are shared with TRBD2. J was trimmed by 0 bases and V by 6 bases; bases with no gene match: 7. This CDR3 is built from 16 residues. Germline CDR1 PRHDT, CDR2 FYEKMQ (reference sequence).